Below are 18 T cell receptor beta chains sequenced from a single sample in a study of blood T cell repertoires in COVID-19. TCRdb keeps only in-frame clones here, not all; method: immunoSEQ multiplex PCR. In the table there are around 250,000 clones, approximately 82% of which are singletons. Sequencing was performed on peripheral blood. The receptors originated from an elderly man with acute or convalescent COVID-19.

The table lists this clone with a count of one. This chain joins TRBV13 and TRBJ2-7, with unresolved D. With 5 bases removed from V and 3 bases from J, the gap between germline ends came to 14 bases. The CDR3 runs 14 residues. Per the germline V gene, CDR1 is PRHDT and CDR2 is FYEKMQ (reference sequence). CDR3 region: CASSPLGSVYEQYF. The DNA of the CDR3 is TGTGCCAGCAGCCCACTTGGTTCGGTCTACGAGCAGTACTTC.

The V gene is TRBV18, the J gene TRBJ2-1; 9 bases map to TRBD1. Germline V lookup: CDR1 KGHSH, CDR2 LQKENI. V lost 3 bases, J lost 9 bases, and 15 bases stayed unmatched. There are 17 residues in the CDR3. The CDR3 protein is CASSPKRTGEFVGEQFF. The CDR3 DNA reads TGTGCCAGCTCACCGAAACGGACAGGGGAGTTCGTAGGTGAGCAGTTCTTC.

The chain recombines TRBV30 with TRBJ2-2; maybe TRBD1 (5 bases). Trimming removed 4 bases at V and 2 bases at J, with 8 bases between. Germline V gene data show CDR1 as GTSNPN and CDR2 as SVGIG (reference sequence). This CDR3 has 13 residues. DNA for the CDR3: TGTGCCTGGAAGACAGTAAACACCGGGGAGCTGTTTTTT. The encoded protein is CAWKTVNTGELFF.

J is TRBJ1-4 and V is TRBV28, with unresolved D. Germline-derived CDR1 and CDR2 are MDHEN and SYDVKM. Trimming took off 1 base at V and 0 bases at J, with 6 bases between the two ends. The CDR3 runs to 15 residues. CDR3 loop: CASSLYAATNEKLFF. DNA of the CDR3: TGTGCCAGCAGTTTATACGCGGCAACTAATGAAAAACTGTTTTTT.

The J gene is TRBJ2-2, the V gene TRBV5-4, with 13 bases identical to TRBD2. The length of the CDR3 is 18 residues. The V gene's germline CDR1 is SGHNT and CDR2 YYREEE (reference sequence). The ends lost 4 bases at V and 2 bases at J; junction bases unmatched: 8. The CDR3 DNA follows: TGTGCCAGCAGCCCCGGGGGACTAGCGGGATCTAACACCGGGGAGCTGTTTTTT. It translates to CASSPGGLAGSNTGELFF. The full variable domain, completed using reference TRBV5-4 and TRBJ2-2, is ETGVTQSPTHLIKTRGQQVTLRCSSQSGHNTVSWYQQALGQGPQFIFQYYREEENGRGNFPPRFSGLQFPNYSSELNVNALELDDSALYLCASSPGGLAGSNTGELFFGEGSRLTVL.

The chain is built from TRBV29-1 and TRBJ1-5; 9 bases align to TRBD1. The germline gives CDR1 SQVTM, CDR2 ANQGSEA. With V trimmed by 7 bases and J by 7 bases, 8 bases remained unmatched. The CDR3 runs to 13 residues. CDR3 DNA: TGCAGCGCCGAAACAGGGGGCGGGCAGCCCCAGCATTTT. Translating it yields CSAETGGGQPQHF.

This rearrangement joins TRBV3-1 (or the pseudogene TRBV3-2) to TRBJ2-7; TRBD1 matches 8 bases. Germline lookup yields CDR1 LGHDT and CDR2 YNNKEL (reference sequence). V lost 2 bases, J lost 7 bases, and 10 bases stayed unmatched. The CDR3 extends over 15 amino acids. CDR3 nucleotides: TGTGCCAGCAGCCAATACGTTACAGGGGGAGGAGAGCAGTACTTC. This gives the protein CASSQYVTGGGEQYF.

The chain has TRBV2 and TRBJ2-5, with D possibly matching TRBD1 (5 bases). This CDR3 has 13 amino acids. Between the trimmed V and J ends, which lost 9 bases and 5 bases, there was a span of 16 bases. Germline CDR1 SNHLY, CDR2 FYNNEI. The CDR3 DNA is TGTGCCAGTAACCTGGGATCAGGGGAGACCCAGTACTTC. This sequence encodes CASNLGSGETQYF.

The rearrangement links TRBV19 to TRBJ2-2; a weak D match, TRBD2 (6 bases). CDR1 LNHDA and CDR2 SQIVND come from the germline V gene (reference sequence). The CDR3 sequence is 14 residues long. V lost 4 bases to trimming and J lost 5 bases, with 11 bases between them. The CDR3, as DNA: TGTGCCAGTAGTACGTGGAGGGGAACCGGGGAGCTGTTTTTT. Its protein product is CASSTWRGTGELFF.

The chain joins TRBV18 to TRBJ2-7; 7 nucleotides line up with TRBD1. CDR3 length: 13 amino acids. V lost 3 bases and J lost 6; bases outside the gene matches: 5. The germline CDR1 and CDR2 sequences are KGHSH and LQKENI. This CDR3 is CASSPQTGSEQYF. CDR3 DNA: TGTGCCAGCTCACCCCAGACAGGGTCCGAGCAGTACTTC.

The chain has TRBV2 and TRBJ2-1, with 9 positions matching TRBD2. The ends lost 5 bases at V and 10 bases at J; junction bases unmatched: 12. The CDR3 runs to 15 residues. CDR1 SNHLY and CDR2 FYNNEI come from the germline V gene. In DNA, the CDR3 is TGTGCCAGCAGTCCAAGGACTAGCGTGGGCCCCGAGCAGTTCTTC. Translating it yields CASSPRTSVGPEQFF. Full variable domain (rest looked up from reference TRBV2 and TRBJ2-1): EPEVTQTPSHQVTQMGQEVILRCVPISNHLYFYWYRQILGQKVEFLVSFYNNEISEKSEIFDDQFSVERPDGSNFTLKIRSTKLEDSAMYFCASSPRTSVGPEQFFGPGTRLTVL.

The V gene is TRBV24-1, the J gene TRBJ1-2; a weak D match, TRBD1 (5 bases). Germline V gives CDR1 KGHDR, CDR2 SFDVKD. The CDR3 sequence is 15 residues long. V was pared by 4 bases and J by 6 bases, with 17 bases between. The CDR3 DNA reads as TGTGCCACCAGTGACCCCCTGGCGGGGGATCATGGCTACACCTTC. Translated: CATSDPLAGDHGYTF.

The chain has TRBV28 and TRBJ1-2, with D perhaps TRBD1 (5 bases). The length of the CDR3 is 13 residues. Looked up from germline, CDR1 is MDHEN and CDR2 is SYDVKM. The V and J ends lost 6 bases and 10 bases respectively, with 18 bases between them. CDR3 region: CASSTHGGSVYTF. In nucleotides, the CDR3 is TGTGCCAGCAGCACGCATGGGGGGTCCGTCTACACCTTC.

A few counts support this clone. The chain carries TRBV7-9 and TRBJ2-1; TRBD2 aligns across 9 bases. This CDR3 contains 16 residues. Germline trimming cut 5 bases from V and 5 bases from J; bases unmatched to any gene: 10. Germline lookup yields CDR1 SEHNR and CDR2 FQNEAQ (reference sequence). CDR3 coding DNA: TGTGCCAGCAGCGAAAAGATGACTAGCGGAAACAATGAGCAGTTCTTC. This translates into CASSEKMTSGNNEQFF. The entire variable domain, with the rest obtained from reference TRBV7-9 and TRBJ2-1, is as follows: DTGVSQNPRHKITKRGQNVTFRCDPISEHNRLYWYRQTLGQGPEFLTYFQNEAQLEKSRLLSDRFSAERPKGSFSTLEIQRTEQGDSAMYLCASSEKMTSGNNEQFFGPGTRLTVL.

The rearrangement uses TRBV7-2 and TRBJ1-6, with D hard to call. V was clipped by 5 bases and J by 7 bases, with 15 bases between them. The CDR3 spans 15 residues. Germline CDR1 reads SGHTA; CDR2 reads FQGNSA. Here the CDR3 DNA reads TGTGCCAGCAGCGCCGCCGGGATAGAGAATTCACCCCTCCACTTT. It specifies CASSAAGIENSPLHF. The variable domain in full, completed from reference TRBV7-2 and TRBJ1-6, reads GAGVSQSPSNKVTEKGKDVELRCDPISGHTALYWYRQSLGQGLEFLIYFQGNSAPDKSGLPSDRFSAERTGGSVSTLTIQRTQQEDSAVYLCASSAAGIENSPLHFGNGTRLTVT.

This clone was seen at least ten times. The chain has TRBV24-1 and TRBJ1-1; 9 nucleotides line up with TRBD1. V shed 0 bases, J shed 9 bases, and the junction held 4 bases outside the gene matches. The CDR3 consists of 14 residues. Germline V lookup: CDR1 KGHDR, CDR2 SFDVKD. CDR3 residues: CATSDLGGQGKAFF. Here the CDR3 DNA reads TGTGCCACCAGTGATTTGGGGGGACAGGGAAAAGCTTTCTTT.

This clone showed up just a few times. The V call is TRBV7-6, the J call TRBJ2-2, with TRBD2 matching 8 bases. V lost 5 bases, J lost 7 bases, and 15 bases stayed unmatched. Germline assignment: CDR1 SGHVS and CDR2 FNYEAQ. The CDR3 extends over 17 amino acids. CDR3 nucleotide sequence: TGTGCCAGCAGCGGCCAAGGGAGCGGGAGACCAGGCGGGGAGCTGTTTTTT. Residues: CASSGQGSGRPGGELFF.

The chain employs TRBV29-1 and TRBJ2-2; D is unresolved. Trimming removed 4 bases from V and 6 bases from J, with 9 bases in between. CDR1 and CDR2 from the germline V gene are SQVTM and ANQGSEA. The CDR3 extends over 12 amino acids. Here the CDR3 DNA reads TGCAGCGTTGTAGCCCCTCCCGGGGAGCTGTTTTTT. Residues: CSVVAPPGELFF.